This TCR beta chain was sequenced in a study of cytomegalovirus exposure and HLA in healthy donors (TCRdb year 2017). Notes on the research overall: A later analysis indicated that the roughly 120 validation repertoires were generated on the platform also employed for the 700 or so repertoires of the first cohort. The study was designed to test whether signatures of past pathogen exposure could be identified by cataloging public T cell receptors. Besides the first cohort of roughly 700 subjects, a separate validation cohort made up of around 120 different subjects was used. High-throughput TCR immunosequencing, statistical association of individual TCRs with disease status, and machine learning were combined to predict cytomegalovirus infection status.

The CDR3 goes from the cysteine to the phenylalanine over 15 residues. Only the CDR3 portion is preserved as DNA: 45 bases, with reading frame beginning at the first base. Germline trimming amounts to 4 bases on V and 3 bases on J, with 6 as the count of junction bases outside the gene matches. Sequences MDHEN (CDR1) and SYDVKM (CDR2) are obtained from the germline V gene. Note on this clone: The antigen it binds to is not known. Base qualities are not provided; no much larger clone lies one nucleotide away.

Library generation was performed with the immunoSEQ multiplex PCR assay. Per the source publication's procedure: To diagnose cytomegalovirus status from the catalog of TCR beta chain sequences, a statistical classification framework was built. TCRdb stores this immuneACCESS table with in-frame sequences only. Part of the clones is absent; in the studies checked, under half of the shortfall reflects unresolved V genes, and no reason is known for the rest. V and J calls and clone size are copied from that table; D and trimming were computed from the DNA. The table for this sample lists roughly 260,000 clones; 80% to 90% of them were counted only once. The top ten hold about 2.8% of the sample. The donors were included in the validation cohort of some 120 subjects, a group kept apart from the roughly 690-subject first cohort. The paper as a whole reports these results and caveats: Most TCR sequences were seen in very few donors, while some public TCRs were found in many individuals. In a later analysis, TCRs clustered in the first cohort were found to also tend to co-occur in the roughly 110 validation repertoires, with 90% to 95% of cluster scores above 0. In the study, approximately 160 TCR beta chains were listed as associated with cytomegalovirus. The authors suggested that the approach could potentially be extended to other disease states and immunological phenotypes. A later analysis lacked HLA typing for the validation cohort, so it scored co-occurrence in that cohort across all 120 or so repertoires. In vitro tests confirmed that a few of the cytomegalovirus-associated TCR beta chains recognize cytomegalovirus antigens. Cytomegalovirus status was reported to be diagnosed by the classifier with high specificity and sensitivity in both the original and validation cohorts.

The sequence came from a man in his late teens or twenties in good health and CMV-seronegative. The sequence joins TRBV28 to TRBJ1-1; 9 bases in the middle match TRBD1. The sequenced sample consisted of PBMCs. In nucleotide form, the sequence is TGTGCCAGCAGTTCAACGACAGGGGGGGACACTGAAGCTTTCTTT. Its translation is CASSSTTGGDTEAFF.